These 9 T cell receptor beta chains share one sample of origin, sequenced in a study of identical twins (dated by TCRdb to the mid-2010s). Library construction relied on 5' RACE. Sequencing used an Illumina HiSeq 2000. TCRdb reran the public reads through fastp at Q25 and MiXCR, keeping productive beta chains. Records with the same CDR3 protein are collapsed into one entry carrying the most frequent genes and DNA. The sample table contains about 570,000 distinct CDR3 sequences; only one count was recorded for 9.5% to 10% of them. Around 3.2% of the sample is held by the ten biggest clonotypes. The same data also went into a second study, on yellow fever vaccine responses in identical twins.

Sequencing input: PBMCs. The origin of the receptors is a woman aged 18-35 years in good health.

There are many counts of this clonotype. This chain links TRBV12-3 or TRBV12-4 with TRBJ2-3, with 7 nucleotides matching TRBD1. V was clipped by 6 bases and J by 6 bases; unmatched bases: 6. This CDR3 comprises 13 residues. The CDR3 reads CASSFDRVDTQYF. CDR3 nucleotide sequence: TGTGCCAGCAGCTTCGACAGGGTGGATACGCAGTATTTT.

The chain recombines TRBV12-3 or TRBV12-4 with TRBJ2-1; perhaps TRBD2 as D (6 bases). V was clipped by 10 bases and J by 0 bases, with 25 bases between them. The CDR3 sequence is 18 residues long. The CDR3 protein is CAICLGRDSPFSYNEQFF. CDR3 nucleotides: TGTGCCATCTGTTTAGGCCGGGACTCTCCTTTCTCCTACAATGAGCAGTTCTTC.

This clonotype occurred many times. This chain joins TRBV29-1 and TRBJ2-3; weak D call: TRBD2 (5 bases). V was shortened by 6 bases and J by 4 bases, with 14 bases between the two germline ends. The CDR3 has 13 amino acids. CDR1 and CDR2 (germline): SQVTM, ANQGSEA. The CDR3 sequence: CSVGISTADTQYF. In nucleotides, the CDR3 is TGCAGCGTCGGGATAAGCACGGCAGATACGCAGTATTTT.

This clonotype was detected only a few times. The chain employs TRBV4-3 and TRBJ2-1; a possible D gene is TRBD2 (5 bases). CDR1 is LGHNA and CDR2 is YSLEER in the germline V gene. This CDR3 spans 17 amino acids. V lost 0 bases, J lost 1 base, and 13 bases lay in between. In nucleotides, the CDR3 is TGCGCCAGCAGCCAAGACTTTAGCGCCTCTTCCTACAATGAGCAGTTCTTC. This encodes CASSQDFSASSYNEQFF.

This sequence joins TRBV5-6 and TRBJ1-2; the D is unclear. Germline assignment: CDR1 SGHDT and CDR2 YYEEEE. This CDR3 region has 15 residues. V gave up 1 base and J gave up 2 bases, with 12 bases separating them. The CDR3 DNA is TGTGCCAGCAGCTTGCGGCTCACCGTCAACTATGGCTACACCTTC. Residues: CASSLRLTVNYGYTF.

The chain is built from TRBV5-1 and TRBJ2-6; 9 bases map to TRBD2. CDR1 is SGHRS and CDR2 is YFSETQ in the germline V gene. After removal of 3 bases from V and 0 bases from J, the junction contained 4 bases not matched to a gene. The CDR3 contains 17 residues. In nucleotides, the CDR3 is TGCGCCAGCAGCTCGGGACTAGCTCTCTCTGGGGCCAACGTCCTGACTTTC. It yields the protein CASSSGLALSGANVLTF.

In this sample, this clonotype turned up a few times. The rearrangement links TRBV20-1 to TRBJ2-7, with 10 bases identical to TRBD2. J gave up 3 bases and V 6 bases, and 8 bases lay outside the gene matches. The CDR3 loop spans 14 amino acids. Germline V gene sequence: CDR1 DFQATT, CDR2 SNEGSKA (reference sequence). The CDR3 bases are TGCAGTGCCCCGGGACTAGCGTCGCTCTACGAGCAGTACTTC. This gives the protein CSAPGLASLYEQYF.

This clonotype was picked up one time. V gene TRBV5-8 combines with J gene TRBJ2-1, with TRBD2 matching 9 bases. This CDR3 comprises 16 residues. CDR1 is SGHTS, CDR2 YDEGEE, per germline. The V gene end was trimmed by 2 bases and the J gene end by 4 bases; junction bases not matched to a gene: 7. CDR3: CASSLHLTSGYNEQFF. The DNA for the CDR3 is TGTGCCAGCAGCTTACACCTCACTAGCGGGTACAATGAGCAGTTCTTC.

The chain joins TRBV20-1 to TRBJ2-7; 9 nucleotides match TRBD2. With 2 bases clipped from V and 3 bases from J, the junction kept 5 bases outside the gene matches. Germline CDR1 and CDR2: DFQATT and SNEGSKA (reference sequence). This CDR3 is built from 14 residues. The CDR3 DNA sequence: TGCAGTGCTAGAATCGCTAGCGGGAACTACGAGCAGTACTTC. It translates to CSARIASGNYEQYF.